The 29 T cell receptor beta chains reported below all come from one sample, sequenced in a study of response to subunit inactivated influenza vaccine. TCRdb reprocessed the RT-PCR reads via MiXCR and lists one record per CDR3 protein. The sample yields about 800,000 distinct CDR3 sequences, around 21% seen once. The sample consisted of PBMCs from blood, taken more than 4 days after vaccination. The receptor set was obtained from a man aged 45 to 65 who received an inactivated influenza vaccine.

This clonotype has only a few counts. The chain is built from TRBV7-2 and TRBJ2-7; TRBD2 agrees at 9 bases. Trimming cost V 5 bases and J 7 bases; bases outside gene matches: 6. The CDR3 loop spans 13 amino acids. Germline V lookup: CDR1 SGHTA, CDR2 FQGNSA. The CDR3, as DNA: TGTGCCAGCAGCCCTGGACTAGCGAGTGAGCAGTACTTC. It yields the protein CASSPGLASEQYF.

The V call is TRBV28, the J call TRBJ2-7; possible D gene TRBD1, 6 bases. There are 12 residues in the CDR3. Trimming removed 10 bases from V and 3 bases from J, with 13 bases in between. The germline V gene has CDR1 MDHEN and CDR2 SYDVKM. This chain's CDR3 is CATQGHLYEQYF. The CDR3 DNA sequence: TGTGCCACCCAGGGGCACCTCTACGAGCAGTACTTC.

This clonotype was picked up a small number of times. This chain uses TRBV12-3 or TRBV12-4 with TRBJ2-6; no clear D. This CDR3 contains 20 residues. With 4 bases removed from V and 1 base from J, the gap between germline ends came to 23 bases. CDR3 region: CASSSTRRGLLKSGANVLTF. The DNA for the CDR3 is TGTGCCAGCAGTTCGACGAGGCGTGGCCTCCTGAAATCTGGGGCCAACGTCCTGACTTTC.

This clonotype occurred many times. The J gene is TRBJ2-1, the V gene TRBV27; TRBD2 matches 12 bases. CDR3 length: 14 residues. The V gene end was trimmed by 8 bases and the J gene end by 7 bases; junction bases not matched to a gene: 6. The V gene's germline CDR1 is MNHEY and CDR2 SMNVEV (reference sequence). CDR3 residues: CASGLAGGWNEQFF. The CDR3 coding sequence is TGTGCCAGCGGCCTAGCGGGAGGGTGGAATGAGCAGTTCTTC.

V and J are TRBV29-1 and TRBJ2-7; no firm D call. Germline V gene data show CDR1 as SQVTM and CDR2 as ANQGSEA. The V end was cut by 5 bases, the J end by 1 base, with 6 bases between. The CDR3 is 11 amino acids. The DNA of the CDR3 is TGCAGCGTTCGAGAGTCCTACGAGCAGTACTTC. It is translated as CSVRESYEQYF.

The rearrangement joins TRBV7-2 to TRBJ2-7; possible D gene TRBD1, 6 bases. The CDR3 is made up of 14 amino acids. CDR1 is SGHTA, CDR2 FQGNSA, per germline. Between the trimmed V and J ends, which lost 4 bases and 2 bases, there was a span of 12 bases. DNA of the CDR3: TGTGCCAGCAGCTCCGGGACAAGACCCTACGAGCAGTACTTC. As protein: CASSSGTRPYEQYF.

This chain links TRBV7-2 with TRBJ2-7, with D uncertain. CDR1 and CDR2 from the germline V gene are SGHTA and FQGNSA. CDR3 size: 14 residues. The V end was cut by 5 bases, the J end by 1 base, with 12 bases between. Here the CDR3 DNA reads TGTGCCAGCAGCCCCGGACGGTATTCCTACGAGCAGTACTTC. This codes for CASSPGRYSYEQYF. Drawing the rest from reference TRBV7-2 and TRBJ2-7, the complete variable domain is GAGVSQSPSNKVTEKGKDVELRCDPISGHTALYWYRQSLGQGLEFLIYFQGNSAPDKSGLPSDRFSAERTGGSVSTLTIQRTQQEDSAVYLCASSPGRYSYEQYFGPGTRLTVT.

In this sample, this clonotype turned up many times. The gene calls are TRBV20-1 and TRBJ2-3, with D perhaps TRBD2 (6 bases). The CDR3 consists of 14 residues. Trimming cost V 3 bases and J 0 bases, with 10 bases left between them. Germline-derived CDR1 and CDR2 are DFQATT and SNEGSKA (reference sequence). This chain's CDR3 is CSARFSGSTDTQYF. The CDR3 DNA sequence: TGCAGTGCTAGGTTCAGCGGGAGCACAGATACGCAGTATTTT.

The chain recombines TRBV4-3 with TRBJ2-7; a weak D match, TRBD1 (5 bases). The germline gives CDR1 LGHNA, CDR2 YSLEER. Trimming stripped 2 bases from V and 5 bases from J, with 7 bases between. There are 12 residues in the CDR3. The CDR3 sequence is CASSQQGNEQYF. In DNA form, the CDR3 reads TGCGCCAGCAGCCAACAGGGTAACGAGCAGTACTTC.

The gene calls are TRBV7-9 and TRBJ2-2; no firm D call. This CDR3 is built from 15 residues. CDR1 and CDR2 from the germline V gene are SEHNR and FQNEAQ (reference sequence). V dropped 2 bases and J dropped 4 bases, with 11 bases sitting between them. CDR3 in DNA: TGTGCCAGCAGCTTAAAAGATTCCCCCACCGGGGAGCTGTTTTTT. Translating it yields CASSLKDSPTGELFF.

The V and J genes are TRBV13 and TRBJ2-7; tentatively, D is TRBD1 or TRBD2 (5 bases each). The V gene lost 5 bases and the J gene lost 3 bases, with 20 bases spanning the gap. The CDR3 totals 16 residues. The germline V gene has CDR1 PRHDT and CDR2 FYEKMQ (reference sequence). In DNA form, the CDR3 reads TGTGCCAGCAGCATCCTAATTCCGGGACCCTACTACGAGCAGTACTTC. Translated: CASSILIPGPYYEQYF.

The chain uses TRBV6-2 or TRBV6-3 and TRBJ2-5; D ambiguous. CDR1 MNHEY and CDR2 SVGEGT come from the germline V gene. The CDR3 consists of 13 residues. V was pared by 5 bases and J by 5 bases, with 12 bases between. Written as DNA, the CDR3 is TGTGCCAGCAGTGACGGCCCCGCGGAGACCCAGTACTTC. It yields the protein CASSDGPAETQYF.

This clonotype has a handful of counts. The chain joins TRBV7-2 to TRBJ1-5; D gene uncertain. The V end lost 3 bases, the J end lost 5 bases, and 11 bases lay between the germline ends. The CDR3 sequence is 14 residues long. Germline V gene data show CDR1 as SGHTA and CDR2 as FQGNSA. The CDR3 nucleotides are TGTGCCAGCAGCTTTGAAGGAAGGGATCAGCCCCAGCATTTT. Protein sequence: CASSFEGRDQPQHF.

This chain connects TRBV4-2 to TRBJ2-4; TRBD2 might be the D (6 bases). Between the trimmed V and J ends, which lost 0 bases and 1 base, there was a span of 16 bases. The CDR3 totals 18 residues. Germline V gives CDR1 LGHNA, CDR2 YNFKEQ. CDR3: CASSQDLGGSTAKNIQYF. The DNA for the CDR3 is TGTGCCAGCAGCCAAGATCTCGGGGGATCGACGGCCAAAAACATTCAGTACTTC.

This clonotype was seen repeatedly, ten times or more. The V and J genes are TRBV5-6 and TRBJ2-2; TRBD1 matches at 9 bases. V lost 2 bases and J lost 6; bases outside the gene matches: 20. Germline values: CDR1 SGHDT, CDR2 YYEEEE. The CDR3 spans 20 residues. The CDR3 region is CASSLLYPPQGAISPGELFF. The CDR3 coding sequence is TGTGCCAGCAGCTTACTATATCCCCCACAGGGGGCTATCTCGCCCGGGGAGCTGTTTTTT.

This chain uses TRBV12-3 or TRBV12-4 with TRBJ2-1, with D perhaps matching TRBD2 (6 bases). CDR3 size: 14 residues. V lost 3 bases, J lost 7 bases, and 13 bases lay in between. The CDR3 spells CASSFGTGWNEQFF. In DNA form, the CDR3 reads TGTGCCAGCAGTTTCGGGACTGGATGGAATGAGCAGTTCTTC.

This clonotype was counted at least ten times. The CDR3 loop reads CSAYRDGSSYEQYF. As DNA, the CDR3 is TGCAGTGCTTACCGGGACGGAAGCTCCTACGAGCAGTACTTC. The gene calls are TRBV20-1 and TRBJ2-7; D assignment may be TRBD1 or TRBD2 (5 bases each). The CDR3 runs to 14 residues. Germline CDR1 reads DFQATT; CDR2 reads SNEGSKA (reference sequence). V shed 5 bases and J shed 0 bases, with 14 bases lying between them.

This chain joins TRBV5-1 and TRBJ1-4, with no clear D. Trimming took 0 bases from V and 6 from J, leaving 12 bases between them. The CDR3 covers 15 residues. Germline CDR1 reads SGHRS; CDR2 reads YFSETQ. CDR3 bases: TGCGCCAGCAGCTTGGCCGGGAGAGGCGATGAAAAACTGTTTTTT. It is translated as CASSLAGRGDEKLFF.

In DNA form, the CDR3 reads TGTGCCAGCAGTTTAAGGTTCTCCTCGGGGGTGACTGGCTACACCTTC. Translating gives CASSLRFSSGVTGYTF. The chain recombines TRBV27 with TRBJ1-2; D perhaps matches TRBD1 (5 bases). Germline CDR1 reads MNHEY; CDR2 reads SMNVEV (reference sequence). The CDR3 has 16 amino acids. Trimming removed 2 bases from V and 7 bases from J, with 20 bases in between.

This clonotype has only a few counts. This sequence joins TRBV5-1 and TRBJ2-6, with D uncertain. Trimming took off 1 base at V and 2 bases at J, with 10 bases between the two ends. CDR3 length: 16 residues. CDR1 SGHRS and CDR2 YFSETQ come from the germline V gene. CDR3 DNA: TGCGCCAGCAGCTTGCTCCTAATGGCTGGGGCCAACGTCCTGACTTTC. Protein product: CASSLLLMAGANVLTF.

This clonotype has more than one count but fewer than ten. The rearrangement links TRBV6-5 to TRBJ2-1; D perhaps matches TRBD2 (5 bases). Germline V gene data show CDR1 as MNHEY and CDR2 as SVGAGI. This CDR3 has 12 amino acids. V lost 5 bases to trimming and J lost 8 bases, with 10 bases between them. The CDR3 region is CASSRGGYEQFF. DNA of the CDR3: TGTGCCAGCAGTCGAGGAGGCTATGAGCAGTTCTTC.

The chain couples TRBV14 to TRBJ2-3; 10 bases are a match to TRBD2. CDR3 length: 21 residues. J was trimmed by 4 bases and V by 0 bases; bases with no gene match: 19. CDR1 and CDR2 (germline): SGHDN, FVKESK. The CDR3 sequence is CASSQDPQDLRTSGYSDTQYF. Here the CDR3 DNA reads TGTGCCAGCAGCCAAGACCCGCAAGATCTCAGGACTAGCGGATACTCAGATACGCAGTATTTT. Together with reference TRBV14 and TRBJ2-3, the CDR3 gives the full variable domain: EAGVTQFPSHSVIEKGQTVTLRCDPISGHDNLYWYRRVMGKEIKFLLHFVKESKQDESGMPNNRFLAERTGGTYSTLKVQPAELEDSGVYFCASSQDPQDLRTSGYSDTQYFGPGTRLTVL.

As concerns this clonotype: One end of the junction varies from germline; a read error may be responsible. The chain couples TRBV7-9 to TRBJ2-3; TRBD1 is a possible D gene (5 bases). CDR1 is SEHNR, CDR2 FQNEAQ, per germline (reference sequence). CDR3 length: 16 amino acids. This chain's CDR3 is CAGSLVRGGKGNTQYF. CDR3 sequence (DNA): TGTGCCGGCAGCTTAGTAAGGGGCGGTAAAGGAAATACGCAGTATTTT.

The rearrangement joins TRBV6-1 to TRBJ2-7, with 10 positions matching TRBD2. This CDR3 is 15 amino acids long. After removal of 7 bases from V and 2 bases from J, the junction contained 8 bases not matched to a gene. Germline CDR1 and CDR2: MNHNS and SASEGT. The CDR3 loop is CASTDSGGVTYEQYF. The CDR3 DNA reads TGTGCCAGCACCGACAGCGGGGGGGTCACCTACGAGCAGTACTTC.

CDR3 amino acids: CASSLAGGQGTIYF. The CDR3 region has the DNA TGTGCCAGCAGCTTAGCGGGCGGACAAGGGACCATATATTTT. The rearrangement joins TRBV7-9 to TRBJ1-3; possibly TRBD1 for D (5 bases). The germline V and J ends were trimmed by 0 bases and 10 bases, with 13 bases remaining between them. The CDR3 has 14 amino acids. Germline CDR1 reads SEHNR; CDR2 reads FQNEAQ (reference sequence).

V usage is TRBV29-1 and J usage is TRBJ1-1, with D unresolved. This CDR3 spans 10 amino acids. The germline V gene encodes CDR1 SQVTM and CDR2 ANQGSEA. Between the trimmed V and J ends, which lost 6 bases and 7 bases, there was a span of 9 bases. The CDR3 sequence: CSVQSHEAFF. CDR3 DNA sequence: TGCAGCGTGCAGAGTCATGAAGCTTTCTTT.

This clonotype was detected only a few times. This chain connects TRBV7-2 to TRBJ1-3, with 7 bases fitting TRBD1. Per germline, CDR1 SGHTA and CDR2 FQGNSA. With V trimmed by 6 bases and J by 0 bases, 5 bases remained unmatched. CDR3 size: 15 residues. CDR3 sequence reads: CASRTDRNSGNTIYF. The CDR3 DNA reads TGTGCCAGCAGAACGGACAGGAACTCTGGAAACACCATATATTTT.

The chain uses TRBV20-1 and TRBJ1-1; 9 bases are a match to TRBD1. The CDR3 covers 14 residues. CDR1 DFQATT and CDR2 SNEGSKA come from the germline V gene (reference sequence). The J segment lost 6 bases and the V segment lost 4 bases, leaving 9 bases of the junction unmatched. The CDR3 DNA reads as TGCAGTGCTATACAGGGGGCCCCGAGCGCTGAAGCTTTCTTT. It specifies CSAIQGAPSAEAFF.

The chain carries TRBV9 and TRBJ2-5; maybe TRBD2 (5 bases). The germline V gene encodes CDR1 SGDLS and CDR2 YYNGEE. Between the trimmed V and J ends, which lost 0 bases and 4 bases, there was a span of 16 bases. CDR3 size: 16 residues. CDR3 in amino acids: CASSVGGFPAVETQYF. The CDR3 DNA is TGTGCCAGCAGCGTAGGAGGGTTTCCAGCGGTAGAGACCCAGTACTTC.